Listed here are 3 T cell receptor beta chains from one sample, sequenced in a study of blood T cell repertoires in COVID-19. Data came from immunoSEQ multiplex PCR; TCRdb stores just in-frame clones and leaves some out. The sample carries fewer than 25,000 clones, around 90% recorded once. Sequenced input: peripheral blood. These receptor sequences come from a woman aged 80 or over with active COVID-19.

The V gene is TRBV5-1, the J gene TRBJ2-5, with TRBD2 matching over 7 bases. The V segment lost 0 bases and the J segment 5 bases; nucleotides outside the gene matches: 13. Germline CDR1 and CDR2: SGHRS and YFSETQ. This CDR3 is built from 17 residues. DNA of the CDR3: TGCGCCAGCAGCTTGGGGTTGCTGGGAGGGCATGTCGAGACCCAGTACTTC. It yields the protein CASSLGLLGGHVETQYF.

This chain connects TRBV13 to TRBJ2-1; 14 bases align to TRBD2. J gave up 9 bases and V 0 bases, and 10 bases lay outside the gene matches. The CDR3 length is 18 residues. Germline V CDR1 and CDR2: PRHDT, FYEKMQ (reference sequence). CDR3 amino acids: CASSLGLRLAGGTGEQFF. CDR3 bases: TGTGCCAGCAGCTTAGGCCTGAGACTAGCGGGGGGGACGGGTGAGCAGTTCTTC.

The rearrangement links TRBV4-2 to TRBJ2-3; TRBD2 might be the D (6 bases). Germline V gene sequence: CDR1 LGHNA, CDR2 YNFKEQ. The germline V and J ends were trimmed by 0 bases and 5 bases, with 12 bases remaining between them. CDR3 size: 15 residues. Here the CDR3 reads CASSQDAGRRDTQYF. Here the CDR3 DNA reads TGTGCCAGCAGCCAAGACGCGGGGCGACGAGATACGCAGTATTTT.